The clone carrying this T cell receptor beta chain came up a few times. Antigen unknown. The junction and the germline gene differ at one end; a read error may be behind it. TCR beta libraries were built with iRepertoire HTBI primers and Arm-PCR of CDR3 regions. TCRdb re-derived calls from the multiplex PCR reads in MiXCR, one entry per CDR3 protein. The sample includes fewer than 650,000 distinct CDR3 sequences, roughly 15% seen only once; the top ten take approximately 20%. The data derive from a study of regulatory T cells in long-lasting Graves disease. Whole-study findings and limits: The persistent group shared 3,000 or so public clonotypes, more than the roughly 970 shared by new patients. Newly diagnosed disease favored TRBV20-1 and TRBJ2-1 over persistent disease.

CDR1 SGHRS and CDR2 YFSETQ come from the germline V gene. This CDR3 is built from 14 residues. The time point here: newly diagnosed GD, antithyroid drugs for less than 3 months. Construction of the TCR library relied on RNA isolated from PBMCs. The same data also contributed to another study, on T cells in Graves' hyperthyroidism and ophthalmopathy. That study reports: The HTBI set primed first-round TCR CDR3 RT-PCR.

The clonotype originates from a woman aged 25 to 39 with Graves disease. The source was peripheral blood mononuclear cells (PBMCs), collected at new diagnosis, from a patient treated with antithyroid drugs. The V call is TRBV5-1, the J call TRBJ2-5, with TRBD2 matching 7 bases. Here the CDR3 DNA reads TGTGCCAGCAGATTGGGGGGGATTGGAGAGACCCAGTACTTC. This codes for CASRLGGIGETQYF.